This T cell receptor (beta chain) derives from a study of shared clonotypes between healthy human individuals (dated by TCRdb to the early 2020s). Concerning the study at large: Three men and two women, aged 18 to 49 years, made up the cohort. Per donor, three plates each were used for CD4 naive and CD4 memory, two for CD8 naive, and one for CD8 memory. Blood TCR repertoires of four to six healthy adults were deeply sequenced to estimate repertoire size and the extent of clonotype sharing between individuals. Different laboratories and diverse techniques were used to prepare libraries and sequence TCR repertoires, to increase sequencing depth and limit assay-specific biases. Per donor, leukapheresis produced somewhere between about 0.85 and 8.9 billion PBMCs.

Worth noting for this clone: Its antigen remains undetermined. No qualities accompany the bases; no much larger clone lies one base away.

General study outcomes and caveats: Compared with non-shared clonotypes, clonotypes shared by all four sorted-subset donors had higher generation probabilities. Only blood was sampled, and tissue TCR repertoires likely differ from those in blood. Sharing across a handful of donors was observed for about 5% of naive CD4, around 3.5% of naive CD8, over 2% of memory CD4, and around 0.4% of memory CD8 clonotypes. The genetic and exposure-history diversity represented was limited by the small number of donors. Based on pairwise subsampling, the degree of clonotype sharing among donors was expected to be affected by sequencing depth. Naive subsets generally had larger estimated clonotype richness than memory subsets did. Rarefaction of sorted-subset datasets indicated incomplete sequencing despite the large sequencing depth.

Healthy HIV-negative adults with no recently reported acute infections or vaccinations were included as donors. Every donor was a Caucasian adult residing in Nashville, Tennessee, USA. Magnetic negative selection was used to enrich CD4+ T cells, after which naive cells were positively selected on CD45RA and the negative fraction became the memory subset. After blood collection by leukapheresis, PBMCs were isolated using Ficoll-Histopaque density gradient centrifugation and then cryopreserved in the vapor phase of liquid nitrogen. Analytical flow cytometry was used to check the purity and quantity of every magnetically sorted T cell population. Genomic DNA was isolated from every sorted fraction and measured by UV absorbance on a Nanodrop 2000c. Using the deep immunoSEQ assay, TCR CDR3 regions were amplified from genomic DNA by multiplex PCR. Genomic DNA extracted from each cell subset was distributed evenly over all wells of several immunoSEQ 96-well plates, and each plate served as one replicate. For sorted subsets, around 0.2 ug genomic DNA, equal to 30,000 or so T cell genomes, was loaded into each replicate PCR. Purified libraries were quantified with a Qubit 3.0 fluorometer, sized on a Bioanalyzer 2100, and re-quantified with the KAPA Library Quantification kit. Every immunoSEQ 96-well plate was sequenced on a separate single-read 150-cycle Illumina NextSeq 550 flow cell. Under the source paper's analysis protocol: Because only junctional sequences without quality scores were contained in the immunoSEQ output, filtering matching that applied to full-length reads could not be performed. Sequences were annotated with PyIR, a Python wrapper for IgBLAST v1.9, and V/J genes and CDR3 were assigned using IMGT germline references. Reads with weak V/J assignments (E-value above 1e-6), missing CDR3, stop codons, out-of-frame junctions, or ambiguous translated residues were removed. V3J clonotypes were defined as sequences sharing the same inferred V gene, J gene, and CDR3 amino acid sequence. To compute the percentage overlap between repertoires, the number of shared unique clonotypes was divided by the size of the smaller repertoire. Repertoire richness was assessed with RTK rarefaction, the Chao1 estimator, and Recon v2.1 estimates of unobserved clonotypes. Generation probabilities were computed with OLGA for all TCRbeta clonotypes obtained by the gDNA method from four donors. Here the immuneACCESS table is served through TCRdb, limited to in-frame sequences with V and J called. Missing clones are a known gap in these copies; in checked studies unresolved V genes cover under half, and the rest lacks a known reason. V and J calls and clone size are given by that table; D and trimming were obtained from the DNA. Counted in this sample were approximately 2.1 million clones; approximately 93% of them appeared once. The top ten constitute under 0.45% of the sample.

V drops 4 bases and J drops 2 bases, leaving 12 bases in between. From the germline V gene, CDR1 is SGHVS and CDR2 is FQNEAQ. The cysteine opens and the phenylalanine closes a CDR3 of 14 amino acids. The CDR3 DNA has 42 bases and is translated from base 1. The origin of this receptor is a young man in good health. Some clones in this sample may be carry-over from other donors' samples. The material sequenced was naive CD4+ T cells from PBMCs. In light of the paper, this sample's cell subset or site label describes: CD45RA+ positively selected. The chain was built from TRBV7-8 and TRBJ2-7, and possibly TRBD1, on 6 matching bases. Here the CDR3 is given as CASSSRDTAYEQYF. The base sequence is TGTGCCAGCAGCTCCCGGGACACCGCCTACGAGCAGTACTTC.